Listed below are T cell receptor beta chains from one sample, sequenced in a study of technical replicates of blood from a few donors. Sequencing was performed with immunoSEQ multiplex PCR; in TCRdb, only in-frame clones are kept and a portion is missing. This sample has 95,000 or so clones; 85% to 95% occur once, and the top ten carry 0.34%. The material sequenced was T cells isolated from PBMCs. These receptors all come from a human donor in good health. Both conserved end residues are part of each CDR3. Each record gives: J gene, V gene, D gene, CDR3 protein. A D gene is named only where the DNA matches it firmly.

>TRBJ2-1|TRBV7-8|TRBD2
CASDHGREASNEQFF
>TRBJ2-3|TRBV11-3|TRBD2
CASSSGRGTDTQYF
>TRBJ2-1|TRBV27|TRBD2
CASSLTSEYNEQFF
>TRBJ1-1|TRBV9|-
CASGRGELEAFF
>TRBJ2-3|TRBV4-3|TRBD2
CASSQAREEDTQYF
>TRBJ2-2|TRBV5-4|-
CACSDRRNTGELFF
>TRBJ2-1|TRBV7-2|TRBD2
CASSLEAGKHNEQFF
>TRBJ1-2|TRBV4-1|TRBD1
CASSQERQGDGYTF
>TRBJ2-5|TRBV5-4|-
CASSSIEGLQETQYF
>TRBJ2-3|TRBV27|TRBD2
CASSRTSGYTDTQYF
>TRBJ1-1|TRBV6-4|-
CASKVEQGNTEAFF
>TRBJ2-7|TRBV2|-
CASSLAYEQYF
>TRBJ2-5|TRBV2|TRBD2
CASRREREGSKTQYF
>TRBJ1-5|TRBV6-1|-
CASRLTSNQPQHF
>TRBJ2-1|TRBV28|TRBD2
CASKGVAGYYNEQFF
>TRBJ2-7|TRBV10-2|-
CASAGSHHEQYF
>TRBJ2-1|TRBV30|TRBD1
CAWSGSTGVNEQFF
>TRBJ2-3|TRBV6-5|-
CASSYSRADTQYF
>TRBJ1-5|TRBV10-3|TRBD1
CATRDLQGGSNQPQHF
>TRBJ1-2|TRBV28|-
CASSPVQGTGYTF
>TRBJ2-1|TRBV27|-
CASSPRENREQFF
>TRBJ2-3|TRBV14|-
CASSQVVGNTQYF
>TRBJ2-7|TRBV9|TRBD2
CASSVASGSYEQYF
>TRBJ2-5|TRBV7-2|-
CASSLARETQYF
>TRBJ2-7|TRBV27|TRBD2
CASSFGGVRYEQYF
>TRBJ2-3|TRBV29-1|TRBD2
CSVERTSGRSTDTQYF
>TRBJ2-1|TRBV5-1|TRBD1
CASSLGTGSYNEQFF
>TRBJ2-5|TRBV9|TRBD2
CASSVGGRGLAGLETQYF
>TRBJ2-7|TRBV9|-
CASSVGVTHYEQYF
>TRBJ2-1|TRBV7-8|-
CASSFFSGNEQFF